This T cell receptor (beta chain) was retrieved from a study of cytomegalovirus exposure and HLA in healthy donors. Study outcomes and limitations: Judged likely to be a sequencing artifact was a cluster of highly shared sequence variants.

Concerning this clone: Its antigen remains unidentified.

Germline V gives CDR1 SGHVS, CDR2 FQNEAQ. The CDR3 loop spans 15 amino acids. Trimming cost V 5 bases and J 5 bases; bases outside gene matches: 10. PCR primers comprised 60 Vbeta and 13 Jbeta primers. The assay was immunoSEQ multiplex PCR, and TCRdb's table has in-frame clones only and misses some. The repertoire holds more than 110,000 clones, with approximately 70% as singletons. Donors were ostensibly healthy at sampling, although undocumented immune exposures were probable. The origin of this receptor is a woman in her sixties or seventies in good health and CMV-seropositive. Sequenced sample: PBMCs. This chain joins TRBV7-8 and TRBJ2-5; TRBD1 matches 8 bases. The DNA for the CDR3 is TGTGCCAGCAGCGTCGGACAGGGCGGTCGGGAGACCCAGTACTTC. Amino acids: CASSVGQGGRETQYF.